Sequencing of this T cell receptor beta chain was carried out in a study of blood T cell repertoires in COVID-19. Whole-study context: COVID-19 samples, acute and convalescent, were from the United States, Italy and Spain. PBMCs, B-cell-depleted T cells, or T cells were the source of the cDNA or gDNA that made up the material.

V gave up 1 base and J gave up 4 bases, with 14 bases separating them. The CDR3 runs 16 residues. CDR1 is SGHNT and CDR2 is YENEEA in the germline V gene. Original data processing: Reference gene primer amplification gave estimated nucleated cell counts. Here immunoSEQ multiplex PCR was the method, and the copy in TCRdb shows in-frame clones only, minus some. V, J and clone size derive from that table, while D and trimming were established from the DNA sequence. The data hold some 250,000 clones, with 86% observed a single time. The receptor was derived from a woman aged 25 to 39 who had recovered from COVID-19. The sequencing sample was made of peripheral blood. V usage is TRBV11-3 and J usage is TRBJ2-1; D not certain. In DNA, the CDR3 is TGTGCCAGCAGCTTAGTCGCCACAGCTGGGTACAATGAGCAGTTCTTC. Translated, it gives CASSLVATAGYNEQFF.